This T cell receptor beta chain was captured by sequencing in a study of monozygotic twins with inflammatory bowel disease. CDR3 length: 15 amino acids. No DNA is given; TCRdb re-called the 5' RACE reads and lists each CDR3 protein once. Its table records approximately 420,000 distinct CDR3 sequences. Study outcomes and limitations: A lone strong IBD-associated signal or clonotype found no support.

About this clonotype: Its specificity is not known.

The sequenced material came from blood. The genes are TRBV12-3 or TRBV12-4 and TRBJ1-3. The clonotype was recovered from a human donor with ulcerative colitis or Crohn's disease, or a healthy co-twin of an affected twin (not recorded which). The chain's CDR3 is CASSSYSLGGNTIYF.